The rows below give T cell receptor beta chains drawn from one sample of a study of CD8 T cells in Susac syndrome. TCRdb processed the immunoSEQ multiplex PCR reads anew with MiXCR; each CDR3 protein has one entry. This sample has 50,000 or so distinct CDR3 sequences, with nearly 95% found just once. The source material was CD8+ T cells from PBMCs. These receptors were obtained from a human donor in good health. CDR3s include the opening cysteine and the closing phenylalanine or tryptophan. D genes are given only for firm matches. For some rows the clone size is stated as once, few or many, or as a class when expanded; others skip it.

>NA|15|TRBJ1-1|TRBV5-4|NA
TGTGCCAGCAGCGAGGGATTCACTGGAAACACTGAAGCTTTCTTT
CASSEGFTGNTEAFF
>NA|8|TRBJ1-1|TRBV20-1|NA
TGCAGTACCGGTGAAGCTTTCTTT
CSTGEAFF
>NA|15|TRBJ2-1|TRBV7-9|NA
TGTGCCAGCAGCTTAGGACTAGGCCTTAACAATGAGCAGTTCTTC
CASSLGLGLNNEQFF
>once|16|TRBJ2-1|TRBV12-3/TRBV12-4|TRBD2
TGTGCCAGCAGCGACGAAAGCGGGAGCAGGTACAATGAGCAGTTCTTC
CASSDESGSRYNEQFF
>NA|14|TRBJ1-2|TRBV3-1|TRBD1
TGTGCCAGCAGCCAAGACAGGGGGGGCGACGGCTACACCTTC
CASSQDRGGDGYTF
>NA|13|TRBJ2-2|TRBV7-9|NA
TGCCGCAGCGGAGACATTAACACCGGGGAGCTGTTTTTT
CRSGDINTGELFF
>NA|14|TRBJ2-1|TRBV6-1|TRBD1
TGTGCCAGCAGTGGGGACAGAGCCTACAATGAGCAGTTCTTC
CASSGDRAYNEQFF
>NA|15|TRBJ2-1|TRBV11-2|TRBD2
TGTGCCAGCAGCTTAGGAGCGGGGGTATACAATGAGCAGTTCTTC
CASSLGAGVYNEQFF
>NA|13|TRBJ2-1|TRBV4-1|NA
TGCGCCAGCAGCCAATACCTCGACAATGAGCAGTTCTTC
CASSQYLDNEQFF
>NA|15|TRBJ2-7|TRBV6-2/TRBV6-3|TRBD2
TGTGCCAGCACCCACGGACTAGCGGGGACCTACGAGCAGTACTTC
CASTHGLAGTYEQYF
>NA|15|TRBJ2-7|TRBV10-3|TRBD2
TGTGCCATACGATTGACTAGCGGAGATCTTTACGAGCAGTACTTC
CAIRLTSGDLYEQYF
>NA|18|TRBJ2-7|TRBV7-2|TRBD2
TGTGCCAGCAGCTTATACCCGCGGGCTAGCGGGAGACCTACCGAGCAGTACTTC
CASSLYPRASGRPTEQYF
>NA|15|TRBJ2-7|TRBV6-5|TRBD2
TGTGCCAGCAGTCGTTATAGCGGGCCCTCCTACGAGCAGTACTTC
CASSRYSGPSYEQYF
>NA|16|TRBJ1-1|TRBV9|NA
TGTGCCAGCAGCGTAGGGTCGTGGGCCATGAACACTGAAGCTTTCTTT
CASSVGSWAMNTEAFF
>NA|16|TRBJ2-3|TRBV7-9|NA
TGTGCCAGCAGCTTACTGGTTAGCGGCGGTCCAGATACGCAGTATTTT
CASSLLVSGGPDTQYF
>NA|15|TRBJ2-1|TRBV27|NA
TGTGCCAGCAGCTTCGACAGAAGCTCCTACAATGAGCAGTTCTTC
CASSFDRSSYNEQFF
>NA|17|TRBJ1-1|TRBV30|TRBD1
TGTGCCTGGATTCCGCGCTTGACAGGGCCCATGAACACTGAAGCTTTCTTT
CAWIPRLTGPMNTEAFF
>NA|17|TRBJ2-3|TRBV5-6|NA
TGTGCCAGCAGCCATTTCCCCCGGGACACATACACAGATACGCAGTATTTT
CASSHFPRDTYTDTQYF
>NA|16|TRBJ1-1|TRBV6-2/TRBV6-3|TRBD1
TGTGCCAGCAGTTACCCAGGACAGGGGCTGAACACTGAAGCTTTCTTT
CASSYPGQGLNTEAFF
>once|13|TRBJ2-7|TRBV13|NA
TGTGCCAGCAGCTTAGGCATCGAATACGAGCAGTACTTC
CASSLGIEYEQYF
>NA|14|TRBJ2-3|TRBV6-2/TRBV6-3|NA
TGTGCCAGCAGTTACGTGGAGGGGACAGATACGCAGTATTTT
CASSYVEGTDTQYF
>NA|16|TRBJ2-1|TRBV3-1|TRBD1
TGTGCCAGCAGCCATCTTTCCCGGGACAGGGGCCATGAGCAGTTCTTC
CASSHLSRDRGHEQFF
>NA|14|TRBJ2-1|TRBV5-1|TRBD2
TGCGCCAGCAGCTTTAGCGGGAGACCCAATGAGCAGTTCTTC
CASSFSGRPNEQFF
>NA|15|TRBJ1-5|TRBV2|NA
TGTGCCAGCAGTGAAGGTAGAGGGTCGGATCAGCCCCAGCATTTT
CASSEGRGSDQPQHF
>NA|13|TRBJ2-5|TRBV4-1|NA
TGCGCCAGCAGCCCGTGGGGCCAAGAGACCCAGTACTTC
CASSPWGQETQYF
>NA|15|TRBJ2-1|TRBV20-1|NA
TGCAGTGCTCTCGAATTGGGGGAAGTGGGCAATGAGCAGTTCTTC
CSALELGEVGNEQFF
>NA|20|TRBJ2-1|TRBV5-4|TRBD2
TGTGCCAGCAGGGACGAGAGGGGATGGACTAGCGGGCACTCCTACAATGAGCAGTTCTTC
CASRDERGWTSGHSYNEQFF
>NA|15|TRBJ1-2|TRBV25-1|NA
TGTGCCAGCAGTGAACTGGAAGGAGCTAACTATGGCTACACCTTC
CASSELEGANYGYTF
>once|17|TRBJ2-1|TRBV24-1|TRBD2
TGTGCCACCAGCGCTAGGACTAGCGGGAGCTCCTACAATGAGCAGTTCTTC
CATSARTSGSSYNEQFF
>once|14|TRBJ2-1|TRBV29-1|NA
TGCAGCGTTGAAGGGCGGGGACCTTACAATGAGCAGTTCTTC
CSVEGRGPYNEQFF